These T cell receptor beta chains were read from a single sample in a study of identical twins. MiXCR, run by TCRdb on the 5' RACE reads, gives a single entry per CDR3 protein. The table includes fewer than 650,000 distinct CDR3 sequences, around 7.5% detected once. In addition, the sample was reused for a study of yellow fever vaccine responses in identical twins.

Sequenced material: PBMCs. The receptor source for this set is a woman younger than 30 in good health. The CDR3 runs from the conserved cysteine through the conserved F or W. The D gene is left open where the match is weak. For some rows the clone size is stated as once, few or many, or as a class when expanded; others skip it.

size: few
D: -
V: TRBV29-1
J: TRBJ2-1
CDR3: CSGGHYNEQFF
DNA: TGCAGCGGGGGGCATTACAATGAGCAGTTCTTC

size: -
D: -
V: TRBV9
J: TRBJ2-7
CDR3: CASSVAVHSYEQYF
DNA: TGTGCCAGCAGCGTAGCGGTCCACTCCTACGAGCAGTACTTC

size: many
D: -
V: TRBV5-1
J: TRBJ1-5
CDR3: CASSLEGWVNQPQHF
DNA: TGCGCCAGCAGCTTGGAGGGGTGGGTCAATCAGCCCCAGCATTTT

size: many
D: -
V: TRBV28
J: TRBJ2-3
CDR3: CASSLRTRGTDTQYF
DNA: TGTGCCAGCAGTTTAAGGACCCGGGGCACAGATACGCAGTATTTT

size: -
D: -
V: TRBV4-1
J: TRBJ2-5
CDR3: CASSQPPPSGPWYF
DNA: TGCGCCAGCAGCCAACCCCCCCCTTCCGGGCCTTGGTACTTC

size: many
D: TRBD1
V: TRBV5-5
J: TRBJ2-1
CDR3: CASSATGGFNEQFF
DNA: TGTGCCAGCAGCGCGACAGGGGGCTTCAATGAGCAGTTCTTC

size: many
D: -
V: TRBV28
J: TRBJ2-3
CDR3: CASSPGQHTDTQYF
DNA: TGTGCCAGCAGTCCCGGACAACACACAGATACGCAGTATTTT

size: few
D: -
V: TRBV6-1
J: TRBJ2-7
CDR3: CASRQLLGGYEQYF
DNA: TGTGCCAGCAGGCAGCTATTAGGGGGCTACGAGCAGTACTTC

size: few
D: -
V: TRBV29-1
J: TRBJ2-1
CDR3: CSVEDPGRSWDEQFF
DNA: TGCAGCGTTGAAGATCCGGGACGGTCTTGGGATGAGCAGTTCTTC

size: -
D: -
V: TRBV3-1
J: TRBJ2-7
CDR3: CASSLHDSIGEQYF
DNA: TGTGCCAGCAGCCTACATGACTCTATTGGGGAGCAGTACTTC

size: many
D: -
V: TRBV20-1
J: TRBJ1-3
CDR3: CSANGDSGNTIYF
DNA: TGCAGTGCTAACGGGGACTCTGGAAACACCATATATTTT

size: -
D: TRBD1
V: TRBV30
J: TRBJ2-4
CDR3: CAWSRTGNCDIQYF
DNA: TGTGCCTGGAGTCGGACAGGCAACTGTGACATTCAGTACTTC

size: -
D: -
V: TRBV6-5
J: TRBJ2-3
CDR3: CASSYGYYPSDTQYF
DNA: TGTGCCAGCAGTTACGGCTACTACCCCTCAGATACGCAGTATTTT

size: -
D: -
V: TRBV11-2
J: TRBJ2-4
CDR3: CASSLPSGENIQYF
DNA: TGTGCCAGCAGCCTACCCTCCGGGGAAAACATTCAGTACTTC

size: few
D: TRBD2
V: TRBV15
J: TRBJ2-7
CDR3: CATSRDNGGGEQYF
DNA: TGTGCCACCAGCAGAGACAACGGCGGGGGAGAGCAGTACTTC

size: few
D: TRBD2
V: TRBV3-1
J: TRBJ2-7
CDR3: CASSPRGSGRASYEQYF
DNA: TGTGCCAGCAGCCCCCGTGGTAGCGGGAGGGCCTCCTACGAGCAGTACTTC

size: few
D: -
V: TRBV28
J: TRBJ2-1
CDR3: CASRGSDSPMQQFF
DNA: TGTGCCAGCAGAGGCTCGGACTCTCCCATGCAGCAGTTCTTC

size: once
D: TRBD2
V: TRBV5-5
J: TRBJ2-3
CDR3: CASSSSMGEGVF
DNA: TGTGCCAGCAGCTCATCTATGGGGGAGGGCGTCTTT

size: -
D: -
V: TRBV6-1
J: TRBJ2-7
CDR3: CASSERGRNLYEQYF
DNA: TGTGCCAGCAGTGAACGAGGGAGAAACCTCTACGAGCAGTACTTC

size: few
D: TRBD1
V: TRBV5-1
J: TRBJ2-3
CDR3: CASSLNRGPDTQYF
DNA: TGCGCCAGCAGCTTGAACAGGGGCCCAGATACGCAGTATTTT

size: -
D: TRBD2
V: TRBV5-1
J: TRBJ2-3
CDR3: CATQQRGGRDTEYF
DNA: TGCGCCACCCAGCAGCGGGGGGGCCGAGATACGGAGTATTTT

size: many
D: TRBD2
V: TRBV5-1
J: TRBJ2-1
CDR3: CASSSGTSRSGEQFF
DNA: TGCGCCAGCAGCTCCGGGACTAGTAGGTCCGGTGAGCAGTTCTTC